These 12 T cell receptor beta chains share one sample of origin, sequenced in a study of cytomegalovirus exposure and HLA in healthy donors. The PCR had 60 Vbeta and 13 Jbeta primers. The data were produced by immunoSEQ multiplex PCR, yet TCRdb's version contains in-frame clones alone and is incomplete. Among 200,000 or so clones listed, about 86% were seen once. The sequenced sample consisted of PBMCs. The receptor set was obtained from a woman under 30 in good health and CMV-seropositive.

The CDR3 DNA reads as TGTGCCAGCAGCTTAGATGCAGGGTTTCAAGAGACCCAGTACTTC. Translating gives CASSLDAGFQETQYF. V gene TRBV11-2 combines with J gene TRBJ2-5; D may be TRBD1 (5 bases). Trimming took 0 bases from V and 2 from J, leaving 10 bases between them. The CDR3 length is 15 residues. Looked up from germline, CDR1 is SGHAT and CDR2 is FQNNGV.

V usage is TRBV4-1 and J usage is TRBJ1-2; D unclear. This CDR3 region has 12 residues. Germline-derived CDR1 and CDR2 are MGHRA and YSYEKL. Deletions cut 6 bases from V and 5 bases from J, with 10 bases between. The CDR3 spells CASRGSGYGYTF. CDR3 sequence (DNA): TGCGCCAGCAGGGGGAGTGGATATGGCTACACCTTC.

V gene TRBV30 combines with J gene TRBJ2-7, with 9 bases fitting TRBD2. The trim removed 4 bases at V and 2 bases at J, leaving 0 bases unmatched. CDR3 length: 12 amino acids. Germline V CDR1 and CDR2: GTSNPN, SVGIG (reference sequence). CDR3 nucleotide sequence: TGTGCCTGGACTAGCGGGGCCTACGAGCAGTACTTC. The encoded protein is CAWTSGAYEQYF.

The chain couples TRBV27 to TRBJ1-2; D uncertain. Germline CDR1 and CDR2: MNHEY and SMNVEV (reference sequence). Trimming pared 0 bases from V and 7 bases from J, leaving 9 bases between. The CDR3 has 13 amino acids. The chain's CDR3 is CASSLSAGTGYTF. CDR3 coding DNA: TGTGCCAGCAGTTTATCAGCTGGTACTGGCTACACCTTC.

The chain uses TRBV25-1 and TRBJ1-2, with TRBD1 matching 8 bases. The germline V gene has CDR1 MGHDK and CDR2 SYGVNS. The CDR3 is 14 residues long. After removal of 3 bases from V and 6 bases from J, the junction contained 6 bases not matched to a gene. In nucleotides, the CDR3 is TGTGCCAGCAGTGATCCAGGGGGCCGGGATGGCTACACCTTC. Protein product: CASSDPGGRDGYTF.

The rearrangement uses TRBV14 and TRBJ1-6; 7 bases map to TRBD1. Germline-derived CDR1 and CDR2 are SGHDN and FVKESK. This CDR3 is 15 amino acids long. The V and J ends lost 0 bases and 10 bases, in that order; junction bases with no gene match: 6. The CDR3 region has the DNA TGTGCCAGCAGCCAAGATTGGGGGACAGCCTCACCCCTCCACTTT. The encoded protein is CASSQDWGTASPLHF. The complete variable domain, with remaining parts taken from reference TRBV14 and TRBJ1-6, reads EAGVTQFPSHSVIEKGQTVTLRCDPISGHDNLYWYRRVMGKEIKFLLHFVKESKQDESGMPNNRFLAERTGGTYSTLKVQPAELEDSGVYFCASSQDWGTASPLHFGNGTRLTVT.

The chain carries TRBV29-1 and TRBJ2-2; D not resolved. Germline CDR1 is SQVTM and CDR2 is ANQGSEA. The CDR3 has 12 amino acids. V dropped 7 bases and J dropped 6 bases, with 12 bases sitting between them. The CDR3 DNA is TGCAGCGCCGTGTGGCCGCCCGGGGAGCTGTTTTTT. Translated, it gives CSAVWPPGELFF.

This clone was detected only a few times. V and J are TRBV6-5 and TRBJ1-2, with TRBD1 identical over 8 bases. The CDR3 extends over 15 amino acids. CDR1 and CDR2 (germline): MNHEY, SVGAGI. Trimming took 0 bases from V and 4 from J; bases not matched to a gene: 4. For the CDR3, the DNA is TGTGCCAGCAGTTACTCGTCCCAGGGGGCCTATGGCTACACCTTC. This sequence encodes CASSYSSQGAYGYTF.

The genes are TRBV7-2 and TRBJ2-3; no clear D. The germline V gene has CDR1 SGHTA and CDR2 FQGNSA. V was pared by 5 bases and J by 3 bases, with 9 bases between. CDR3 length: 13 amino acids. CDR3 residues: CASSPFETDTQYF. CDR3 DNA sequence: TGTGCCAGCAGCCCCTTCGAGACAGATACGCAGTATTTT.

The rearrangement uses TRBV15 and TRBJ1-1, with TRBD1 identical over 7 bases. This CDR3 spans 15 amino acids. CDR1 is LNHNV and CDR2 is YYDKDF in the germline V gene (reference sequence). J gave up 5 bases and V 3 bases, and 9 bases lay outside the gene matches. The CDR3 spells CATSSLGGVGTEAFF. DNA of the CDR3: TGTGCCACCAGCAGCTTAGGGGGCGTCGGGACTGAAGCTTTCTTT.

This clone was observed a handful of times. The chain recombines TRBV2 with TRBJ1-6, with D uncertain. V lost 7 bases to trimming and J lost 10 bases, with 14 bases between them. Per the germline V gene, CDR1 is SNHLY and CDR2 is FYNNEI. The CDR3 runs 13 residues. The DNA of the CDR3 is TGTGCCAGCAAGAAGGAGACGATATCACCCCTCCACTTT. Translating it yields CASKKETISPLHF.

This rearrangement joins TRBV28 to TRBJ1-4, with D perhaps TRBD1 (5 bases). The CDR3 runs to 15 residues. V dropped 1 base and J dropped 7 bases, with 13 bases sitting between them. CDR1 MDHEN and CDR2 SYDVKM come from the germline V gene. CDR3 protein: CASSLLEGLGEKLFF. The CDR3 coding sequence is TGTGCCAGCAGTTTATTGGAGGGGTTGGGTGAAAAACTGTTTTTT.